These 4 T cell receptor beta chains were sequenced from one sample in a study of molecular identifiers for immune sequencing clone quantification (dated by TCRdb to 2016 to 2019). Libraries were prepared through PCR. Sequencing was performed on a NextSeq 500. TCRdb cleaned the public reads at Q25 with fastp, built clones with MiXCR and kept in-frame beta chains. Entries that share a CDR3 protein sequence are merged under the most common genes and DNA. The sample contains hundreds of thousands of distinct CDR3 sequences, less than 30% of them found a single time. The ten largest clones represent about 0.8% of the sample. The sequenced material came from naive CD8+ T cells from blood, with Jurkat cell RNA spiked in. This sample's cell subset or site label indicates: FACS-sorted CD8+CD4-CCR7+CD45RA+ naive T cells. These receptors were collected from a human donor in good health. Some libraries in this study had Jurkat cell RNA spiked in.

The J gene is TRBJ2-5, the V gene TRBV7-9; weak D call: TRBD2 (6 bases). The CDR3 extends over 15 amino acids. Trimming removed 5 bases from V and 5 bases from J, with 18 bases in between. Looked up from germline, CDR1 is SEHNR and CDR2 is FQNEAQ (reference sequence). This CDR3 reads CASSPPGSSAETQYF. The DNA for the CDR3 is TGTGCCAGCAGCCCCCCCGGGAGTAGTGCTGAGACCCAGTACTTC. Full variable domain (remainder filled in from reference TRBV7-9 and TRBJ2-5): DTGVSQNPRHKITKRGQNVTFRCDPISEHNRLYWYRQTLGQGPEFLTYFQNEAQLEKSRLLSDRFSAERPKGSFSTLEIQRTEQGDSAMYLCASSPPGSSAETQYFGPGTRLLVL.

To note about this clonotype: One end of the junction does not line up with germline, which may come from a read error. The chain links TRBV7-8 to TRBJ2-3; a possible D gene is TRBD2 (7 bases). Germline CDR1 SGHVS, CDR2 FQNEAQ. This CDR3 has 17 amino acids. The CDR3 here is CASSPLKGDYFTDTQNF. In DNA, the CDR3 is TGTGCCAGCAGCCCTCTTAAGGGGGACTACTTCACAGATACGCAGAATTTT.

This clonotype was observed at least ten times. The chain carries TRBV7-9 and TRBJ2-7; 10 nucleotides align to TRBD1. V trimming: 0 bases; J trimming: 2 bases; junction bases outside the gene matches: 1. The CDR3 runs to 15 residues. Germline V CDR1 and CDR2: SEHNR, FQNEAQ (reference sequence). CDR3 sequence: CASSLAGQGAYEQYF. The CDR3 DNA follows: TGTGCCAGCAGCTTAGCCGGACAGGGGGCCTACGAGCAGTACTTC.

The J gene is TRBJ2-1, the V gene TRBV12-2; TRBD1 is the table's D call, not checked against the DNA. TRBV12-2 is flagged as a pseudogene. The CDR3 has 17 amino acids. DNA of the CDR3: TGTGCAAGTCGCCGCCCGTGGCCGCCCCAAGCGGACGGTGAGCAGTTCTTC. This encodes CASRRPWPPQADGEQFF.